These 15 T cell receptor beta chains share one sample of origin, sequenced in a study of beta chain features in type 1 diabetes. Study-wide points: TCRB CDR3s from Type 1 diabetes patients were moderately but significantly shorter in all four CD4+ subsets.

No antigen has been assigned to these receptors. cDNA synthesis used the whole RNA isolate, giving expressed TCRB sequences. The repertoire was sequenced with immunoSEQ multiplex PCR; TCRdb's copy has only in-frame clones and lacks some. The sample records hundreds of thousands of clones, 13% being singletons. Sequenced input: naive CD4+ T cells from blood. The receptor set was obtained from a man between 18 and 35 years old with type 1 diabetes.

This clone has just a few counts. The chain carries TRBV30 and TRBJ1-2; D is unresolved. Germline V lookup: CDR1 GTSNPN, CDR2 SVGIG (reference sequence). This CDR3 has 13 residues. The V and J ends lost 8 bases and 8 bases respectively, with 21 bases between them. CDR3: CAQAGVSRWGYTF. CDR3 sequence (DNA): TGTGCCCAAGCCGGGGTATCTCGTTGGGGCTACACCTTC.

V is TRBV2 and J is TRBJ2-5; 11 nucleotides agree with TRBD2. The CDR3 sequence is 17 residues long. Germline V lookup: CDR1 SNHLY, CDR2 FYNNEI. V shed 4 bases and J 4 bases; nucleotides not matched to a gene: 11. The CDR3 sequence: CASSATSGGIWRETQYF. The CDR3 coding sequence is TGTGCCAGCAGTGCTACTAGCGGGGGTATTTGGAGAGAGACCCAGTACTTC.

The gene calls are TRBV7-8 and TRBJ1-2, with D hard to call. CDR3 length: 13 amino acids. V dropped 0 bases and J dropped 2 bases, with 4 bases sitting between them. CDR1 and CDR2 (germline): SGHVS, FQNEAQ. CDR3 protein: CASSLAGNYGYTF. CDR3 DNA sequence: TGTGCCAGCAGCTTAGCGGGGAACTATGGCTACACCTTC.

The V call is TRBV5-1, the J call TRBJ2-1, with D unclear. Between the trimmed V and J ends, which lost 4 bases and 5 bases, there was a span of 7 bases. The CDR3 length is 12 residues. Germline CDR1 reads SGHRS; CDR2 reads YFSETQ. The CDR3 DNA reads as TGCGCCAGCAGCCTAATCAACAATGAGCAGTTCTTC. Protein sequence: CASSLINNEQFF.

This clone showed up just a few times. J is TRBJ2-3 and V is TRBV4-1; possibly TRBD2 for D (5 bases). There are 13 residues in the CDR3. Germline values: CDR1 MGHRA, CDR2 YSYEKL. V was shortened by 4 bases and J by 8 bases, with 13 bases between the two germline ends. The CDR3 DNA reads as TGCGCCAGCAGCCCCCCGGAGGACGGTACGCAGTATTTT. Translation: CASSPPEDGTQYF.

The chain has TRBV29-1 and TRBJ2-1, with 10 bases matching TRBD1. The V gene end was trimmed by 0 bases and the J gene end by 7 bases; junction bases not matched to a gene: 6. The CDR3 has 15 amino acids. In germline, CDR1 is SQVTM, CDR2 ANQGSEA. CDR3 bases: TGCAGCGTTGAAGATCTGGACAGGGGGGAAAATGAGCAGTTCTTC. Translating it yields CSVEDLDRGENEQFF.

This clone was observed a few times. V is TRBV28 and J is TRBJ2-7; 9 bases map to TRBD1. CDR1 is MDHEN and CDR2 is SYDVKM in the germline V gene. The CDR3 totals 15 residues. J gave up 3 bases and V 11 bases, and 14 bases lay outside the gene matches. The CDR3 spells CAHKRSGTGLYEQYF. CDR3 sequence (DNA): TGTGCCCATAAACGATCCGGGACAGGGCTCTACGAGCAGTACTTC.

This clone was observed a few times. Germline is not matched at one junction end, which may reflect a read error. The chain uses TRBV13 and TRBJ1-2; D gene uncertain. The CDR3 is 11 amino acids. In germline, CDR1 is PRHDT, CDR2 FYEKMQ (reference sequence). CDR3 DNA sequence: TGTGCCAGCAGCTTAGGTGACCTCCCTTCCTTC. It yields the protein CASSLGDLPSF.

The chain joins TRBV30 to TRBJ2-1; D ambiguous. CDR1 GTSNPN and CDR2 SVGIG come from the germline V gene (reference sequence). The CDR3 consists of 14 residues. The germline V and J ends were trimmed by 6 bases and 0 bases, with 12 bases remaining between them. This chain's CDR3 is CACRSLSSYNEQFF. The CDR3 DNA sequence: TGTGCCTGCCGGAGCCTTAGCTCCTACAATGAGCAGTTCTTC.

This clone has a handful of counts. The V gene is TRBV7-9, the J gene TRBJ1-2; D gene uncertain. The CDR3 sequence is 12 residues long. Germline CDR1 and CDR2: SEHNR and FQNEAQ (reference sequence). V was clipped by 8 bases and J by 4 bases, with 11 bases between them. The CDR3 sequence is CASALNRYGYTF. DNA of the CDR3: TGTGCCAGCGCCCTTAATCGCTATGGCTACACCTTC.

In DNA, the CDR3 is TGTGCCAGCAGTTCGGCCGGGACAGGGAATCAGCCCCAGCATTTT. As protein: CASSSAGTGNQPQHF. The chain couples TRBV28 to TRBJ1-5, with 9 bases identical to TRBD1. From germline, CDR1 is MDHEN and CDR2 SYDVKM. The CDR3 spans 15 residues. J lost 4 bases, V lost 4 bases, and 5 bases had no gene match.

The CDR3 coding sequence is TGTGCCAGCAGTTCTCAGGTGTCAGCCCTCCACTTT. Protein: CASSSQVSALHF. This chain links TRBV5-4 with TRBJ1-6; D unresolved. The CDR3 totals 12 residues. CDR1 SGHNT and CDR2 YYREEE come from the germline V gene (reference sequence). Trimming shortened V by 5 bases and J by 14 bases, and 14 bases separated the two germline ends.

This clone was seen a few times. The chain couples TRBV10-3 to TRBJ1-2, with TRBD1 matching 10 bases. Germline trimming cut 10 bases from V and 3 bases from J; bases unmatched to any gene: 5. This CDR3 has 13 amino acids. Per the germline V gene, CDR1 is ENHRY and CDR2 is SYGVKD. CDR3: CATGDRGDYGYTF. CDR3 in DNA: TGTGCCACAGGGGACAGGGGAGACTATGGCTACACCTTC.

This clone was seen a few times. The J gene is TRBJ1-2, the V gene TRBV29-1, with 8 nucleotides matching TRBD1. With 7 bases clipped from V and 8 bases from J, the junction kept 6 bases outside the gene matches. From germline, CDR1 is SQVTM and CDR2 ANQGSEA. This CDR3 spans 11 amino acids. This CDR3 is CSAETGVGYTF. The CDR3 DNA reads TGCAGCGCTGAGACAGGGGTAGGCTACACCTTC.

This chain links TRBV19 with TRBJ1-3, with a possible D match to TRBD1 (6 bases). Trimming took off 6 bases at V and 2 bases at J, with 11 bases between the two ends. Germline V gene data show CDR1 as LNHDA and CDR2 as SQIVND (reference sequence). This CDR3 comprises 14 residues. Here the CDR3 DNA reads TGTGCCAGTAGCCACGACAGGACTGGAAACACCATATATTTT. Translating gives CASSHDRTGNTIYF.